This paragraph reports one TCR beta chain. Its specific antigen is unknown. No base quality information exists; no much larger clone differs at one position. These data originate in a study of T cell repertoires and Cas9 in healthy adults (dated by TCRdb to 2016 to 2018). Regarding the complete study: Multi-effector potency, cytotoxicity and lineage determination within the CD4 and CD8 compartments were characterized for SpCas9-reactive T cells. This study looked at whether people already carry T cell immunity to the Streptococcus pyogenes Cas9 nuclease (SpCas9), the enzyme used in CRISPR gene editing.

Spanning cysteine to phenylalanine, the CDR3 consists of 13 amino acids. The retained sequence is limited to the CDR3, 39 bases, with the frame set at the first base. The library was produced with the immunoSEQ multiplex PCR assay. TCRdb holds this immuneACCESS table with in-frame rearrangements only. Some clones are missing; in checked studies, unresolved V genes explain under half, and the rest has no known cause. The sample table lists some 15,000 clones, roughly nine tenths of them with a count of one. Around 1.5% of the sample goes to the ten largest clones. Study-wide findings and limitations: In vitro, the proliferation and function of SpCas9-reactive effector T cells were reported to be mitigated by SpCas9-reactive regulatory T cells.

Healthy humans served as the donors. This TCR was recovered from a human donor in good health. The chain couples TRBV21-1 to TRBJ2-3; the D segment call TRBD2 is taken from the table without a DNA check. TRBV21-1 counts as a pseudogene. Material: Tregs (CD4+, CD25+, CD127-, CD137-, CD154-) from PBMCs; culture status not recorded. CDR3 loop: CASSVLGTDTQYF. The DNA sequence is as follows: TGTGCCAGCAGCGTACTTGGCACAGATACGCAGTATTTT.